What follows is one T cell receptor (beta chain) and its context. This clonotype was recorded at least ten times. Its binding antigen is unknown. No quality values exist for individual bases; no much larger clone is one base distant. This sample is drawn from a study of T-cell reconstitution after alpha-beta-depleted transplantation in children listed by TCRdb under 2016. Background on the whole study: Using TCR repertoire profiling, the study followed T-cell immune reconstitution in a quantitative way in children after TCRalphabeta/CD19-depleted allogeneic hematopoietic cell transplantation.

Receptor libraries were prepared by PCR. Sequencing used an Illumina HiSeq 2500. Molecular barcoding was employed in the preparation of TCR libraries, with unique molecular identifiers being used to normalize TCRbeta repertoire quantification. TCRdb cleaned the public reads at Q25 with fastp, built clones with MiXCR and kept in-frame beta chains. CDR3 protein duplicates are merged, each entry listing the most common genes and DNA. Here the sample has hundreds of thousands of distinct CDR3 sequences; 8% to 9.5% occur a single time. Approximately 5.9% of the sample belongs to the ten largest clones. V lost 3 bases and J lost 5 bases; the stretch between them is 13 bases long. Taken from the germline V gene (reference sequence), the CDR1 and CDR2 loops are SEHNR and FQNEAQ. The CDR3 measures 14 amino acids from cysteine to phenylalanine. The sequence is cut down to CDR3 DNA, 42 bases in frame from base 1.

The chain couples TRBV7-9 to TRBJ1-1; confidence is insufficient to name the D gene. This sequence originates from a human donor who donated a stem cell graft to a child with acute lymphoblastic leukemia. The specimen was PBMCs from the stem cell graft donor, collected from the stem cell graft. The CDR3: CASSLTREETEAFF. The sequenced DNA: TGTGCCAGCAGCTTGACTCGGGAGGAGACTGAAGCTTTCTTT.